The rows below give T cell receptor beta chains drawn from one sample of a study of CD8 T cells in Susac syndrome. TCRdb re-analysed the immunoSEQ multiplex PCR reads in MiXCR, keeping a single row per CDR3 protein. The sample has 74,000 or so distinct CDR3 sequences, 85% to 95% seen once. Input material: CD4+ T cells from PBMCs. Receptors were obtained from a human donor with Susac syndrome. Both conserved end residues are part of each CDR3. D genes are given only for firm matches. Only some rows state a clone size, as once, few, many or a class for expanded clones.

j_call,v_call,d_call,clone_size,cdr3_nt,cdr3_aa
TRBJ2-1,TRBV19,.,few,TGTGCCAGTAGTCTCTACAGGGCTGATGAGCAGTTCTTC,CASSLYRADEQFF
TRBJ2-5,TRBV7-2,.,.,TGTGCCAGCAGCAAGCCCCCGTTTGGGCCCGGAGAGACCCAGTACTTC,CASSKPPFGPGETQYF
TRBJ2-7,TRBV12-3/TRBV12-4,TRBD1,.,TGTGCCAGCAGAGGCGGGACAGGGTACGAGCAGTACTTC,CASRGGTGYEQYF
TRBJ2-7,TRBV28,.,.,TGTGCCAGCAGTTCCGAGTTCGAGCAGTACTTC,CASSSEFEQYF
TRBJ2-7,TRBV15,.,.,TGTGCCACCAGCAGAGAAGGTGGCTACGAGCAGTACTTC,CATSREGGYEQYF
TRBJ2-6,TRBV6-2/TRBV6-3,TRBD1,.,TGTGCCAGCAGTTACTCGATATTCCGCGGACAGGGGAGGTCTGGGGCCAACGTCCTGACTTTC,CASSYSIFRGQGRSGANVLTF
TRBJ1-2,TRBV19,TRBD1,.,TGTGCCAGTAGTACCCGGGACAGCTTTAATGGCTACACCTTC,CASSTRDSFNGYTF
TRBJ2-1,TRBV4-2,TRBD1,.,TGTGCCAGCAGCCAAGTCGAAGGACAGGGTGGGATGGGAGTTGCGATCTTC,CASSQVEGQGGMGVAIF
TRBJ1-2,TRBV3-1,.,.,TGTGCCAGCAGCCTCTTTCCGGTGGGGTACTATGGCTACACCTTC,CASSLFPVGYYGYTF
TRBJ2-3,TRBV18,TRBD2,.,TGTGCCAGCTCACCATCGGTGGGTAGCGGGAGTCCTCCTAGCACAGATACGCAGTATTTT,CASSPSVGSGSPPSTDTQYF
TRBJ2-1,TRBV30,.,.,TGTGCCTGGACGGCGCTCAATGAGCAGTTCTTC,CAWTALNEQFF
TRBJ2-5,TRBV7-9,.,.,TGTGCCAGCAGCTACGGGACTTTTCAAGAGACCCAGTACTTC,CASSYGTFQETQYF
TRBJ1-5,TRBV6-6,.,.,TGTGCCAGCAGTTACGGGTTTCAGGGCGCCAATCAGCCCCAGCATTTT,CASSYGFQGANQPQHF
TRBJ2-2,TRBV12-3/TRBV12-4,.,.,TGTGCCAGCAGTTTAAGCAGGGATACCGGGGAGCTGTTTTTT,CASSLSRDTGELFF
TRBJ1-2,TRBV28,.,.,TGTGCCAGCAGCAGGCCGGGGCTTCATAGGGACTATGGCTACACCTTC,CASSRPGLHRDYGYTF
TRBJ2-2,TRBV3-1,.,.,TGTGCCAGCAGGGTCGCAGAGGAGCTGTTTTTT,CASRVAEELFF
TRBJ2-1,TRBV28,TRBD1,.,TGTGCCAGCAGCCCTCGGGACAGGGGGGTAAATGAGCAGTTCTTC,CASSPRDRGVNEQFF
TRBJ1-4,TRBV29-1,.,.,TGCAGCGTTTACGGCGGTGGGGAAAAACTGTTTTTT,CSVYGGGEKLFF
TRBJ2-5,TRBV11-1,.,.,TGTGCCAGCAGCCAGGAGAGGACACGTCAAGAGGCCCAGTACTTC,CASSQERTRQEAQYF
TRBJ2-7,TRBV7-9,.,.,TGTGCCAGCAGTTCAGCTCGGGACGTCGCCTCCTACGAGCAGTACTTC,CASSSARDVASYEQYF
TRBJ2-4,TRBV6-6,.,.,TGTGCCAGCAGTTACGAGGAGGGCGCCAAAAACATTCAGTACTTC,CASSYEEGAKNIQYF
TRBJ2-1,TRBV20-1,TRBD2,once,TGCAGTCCGAAACTAGCGGGGGTTGGTGAGCAGTTCTTC,CSPKLAGVGEQFF
TRBJ2-7,TRBV19,TRBD1,.,TGTGCCAGTAACTTGGACAGGGGCTCCTACGAGCAGTACTTC,CASNLDRGSYEQYF
TRBJ2-1,TRBV20-1,TRBD2,.,TGCAGTGTACCCGGACGGGGGGTGGGAAATGAGCAGTTCTTC,CSVPGRGVGNEQFF
TRBJ1-1,TRBV5-6,.,.,TGTGCCAGCAGCTTGGCACTTTCTAGCGGGACTAAGGACACTGAAGCTTTCTTT,CASSLALSSGTKDTEAFF
TRBJ2-7,TRBV5-1,.,.,TGCGCCAGCAGCTTAGGACTGCCCGGGTACGAGCAGTACTTC,CASSLGLPGYEQYF